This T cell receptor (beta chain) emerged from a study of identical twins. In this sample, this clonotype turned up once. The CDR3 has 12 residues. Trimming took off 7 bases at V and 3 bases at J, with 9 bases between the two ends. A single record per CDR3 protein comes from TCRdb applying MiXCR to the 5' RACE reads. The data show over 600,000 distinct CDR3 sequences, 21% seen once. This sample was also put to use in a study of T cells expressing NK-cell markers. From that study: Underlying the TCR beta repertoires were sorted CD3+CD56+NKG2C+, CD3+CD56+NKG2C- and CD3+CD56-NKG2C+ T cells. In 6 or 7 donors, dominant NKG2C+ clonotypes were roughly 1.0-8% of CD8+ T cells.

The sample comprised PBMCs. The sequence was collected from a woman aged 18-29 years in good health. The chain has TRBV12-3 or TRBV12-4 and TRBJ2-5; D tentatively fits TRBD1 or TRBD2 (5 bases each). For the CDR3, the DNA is TGTGCCAGCATGAGGGGTAAAGAGACCCAGTACTTC. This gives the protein CASMRGKETQYF.